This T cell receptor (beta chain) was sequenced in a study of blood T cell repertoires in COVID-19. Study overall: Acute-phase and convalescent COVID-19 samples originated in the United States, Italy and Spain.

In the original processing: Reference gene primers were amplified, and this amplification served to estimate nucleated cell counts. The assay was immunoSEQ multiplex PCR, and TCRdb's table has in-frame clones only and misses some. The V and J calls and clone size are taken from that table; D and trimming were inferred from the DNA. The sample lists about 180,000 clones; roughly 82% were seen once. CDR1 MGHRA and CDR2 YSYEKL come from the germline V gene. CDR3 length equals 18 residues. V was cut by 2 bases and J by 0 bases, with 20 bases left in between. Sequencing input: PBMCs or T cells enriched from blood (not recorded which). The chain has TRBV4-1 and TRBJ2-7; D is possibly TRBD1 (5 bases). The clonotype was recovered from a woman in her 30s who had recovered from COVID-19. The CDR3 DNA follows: TGCGCCAGCAGCCAATCCCTCCCAGACAGTCAAAGCTCCTACGAGCAGTACTTC. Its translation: CASSQSLPDSQSSYEQYF.